These T cell receptor beta chains were read from a single sample in a study of shared clonotypes between healthy human individuals. Profiled with immunoSEQ multiplex PCR; TCRdb holds only in-frame clones, not every one. The profile shows 950,000 to 1,100,000 clones, around 78% of them singletons. Sequenced material: memory CD4+ T cells from PBMCs. The source is a young man in good health. Some clones in this sample may be carry-over from other donors' samples. The CDR3 runs from the conserved cysteine through the conserved F or W. Fields, in order: V gene, CDR3 length, D gene, J gene, clone size, CDR3 DNA, CDR3 protein. A D gene is named only where the DNA matches it firmly. A clone size is listed for some rows: how often the clone was seen (once, few, many), or a class if it is expanded.

TRBV30,13,-,TRBJ1-2,once,TGTGCCTGGAGGCTCTCGGGGGCATGGGGCTACACCTTC,CAWRLSGAWGYTF
TRBV28,15,-,TRBJ2-5,-,TGTGCCAGCCGGGGGGCCGGGACACAACAAGAGACCCAGTACTTC,CASRGAGTQQETQYF
TRBV2,13,-,TRBJ1-4,-,TGTGCCAGCCTTCCTAGGCAGGAGGCAAAACTGTTTTTT,CASLPRQEAKLFF
TRBV11-2,14,-,TRBJ2-1,once,TGTGCCAGCAGCTTCGGGACACATTCGGATGAGCAGTTCTTC,CASSFGTHSDEQFF
TRBV9,16,TRBD2,TRBJ2-2,-,TGTGCCAGCAGCGTAGCGGACGGACTAGAGACCGGGGAGCTGTTTTTT,CASSVADGLETGELFF
TRBV5-1,16,-,TRBJ2-7,few,TGCGCCAGCAGCTCCGGTGGCGCGGTTTCGAGGTACGAGCAGTACTTC,CASSSGGAVSRYEQYF
TRBV6-5,12,-,TRBJ1-1,-,TGTGCCAGCAGCCGGAGGAACACTGAAGCTTTCTTT,CASSRRNTEAFF
TRBV5-1,15,TRBD1,TRBJ1-2,-,TGCGCCAGCAGCGCCTCAACAGGGGATAACTATGGCTACACCTTC,CASSASTGDNYGYTF
TRBV5-1,15,-,TRBJ2-5,-,TGCGCCAGCAAAAAGGGGTCGGAGTACCAAGAGACCCAGTACTTC,CASKKGSEYQETQYF
TRBV5-1,15,TRBD2,TRBJ2-3,-,TGCGCCAGCAGAGCAGCGGGAGGGGACACAGATACGCAGTATTTT,CASRAAGGDTDTQYF
TRBV30,12,-,TRBJ2-3,-,TGTGCCTGGAGTGTTGCCACAGATACGCAGTATTTT,CAWSVATDTQYF
TRBV28,13,-,TRBJ2-3,-,TGTGCCAGCAGTTTAGGGTCCACAGATACGCAGTATTTT,CASSLGSTDTQYF
TRBV7-8,18,TRBD1,TRBJ2-2,-,TGTGCCAGCAGCCAGGGACAGGCAAAGGTCCTGGGTGGCGGGGAGCTGTTTTTT,CASSQGQAKVLGGGELFF
TRBV7-2,16,-,TRBJ2-1,-,TGTGCCAGCAGCTTAGGGCCCGGCGGAGGGGCCAATGAGCAGTTCTTC,CASSLGPGGGANEQFF
TRBV11-3,15,-,TRBJ1-4,-,TGTGCCAGCAGCTTCCTATGGGTACCTAATGAAAAACTGTTTTTT,CASSFLWVPNEKLFF
TRBV9,16,-,TRBJ1-1,many,TGTGCCAGCAGCGTAGGTACAGGCCTCATGAACACTGAAGCTTTCTTT,CASSVGTGLMNTEAFF
TRBV27,13,-,TRBJ2-7,-,TGTGCCAGCAGTTTAGGGGCCCGCAAGGAGCAGTACTTC,CASSLGARKEQYF
TRBV6-9,13,-,TRBJ2-7,-,TGTGCCAGCAGGGGGCCTACCCCTTACGAGCAGTACTTC,CASRGPTPYEQYF
TRBV27,13,TRBD1,TRBJ1-5,-,TGTGCCAGCAGTTTTGACAGGGGGGCCCCCCAGCATTTT,CASSFDRGAPQHF
TRBV6-1,14,-,TRBJ1-2,-,TGTGCCAGCAGTCTAAGGACGGTTAACTATGGCTACACCTTC,CASSLRTVNYGYTF
TRBV19,13,-,TRBJ1-2,-,TGTGCCAGTAGTATAACGGAGGATTATGGCTACACCTTC,CASSITEDYGYTF
TRBV14,15,TRBD2,TRBJ2-2,once,TGTGCCAGCAGACAGACTAGCGGGAGCACCGGGGAGCTGTTTTTT,CASRQTSGSTGELFF
TRBV5-1,16,-,TRBJ2-1,once,TGCGCCAGCAGCCCCCTTGAGGGAGCCCCTTACAATGAGCAGTTCTTC,CASSPLEGAPYNEQFF
TRBV10-3,13,-,TRBJ2-7,-,TGTGCCATCAGTGAGAAGACAGCCCTAGAGCAGTACTTC,CAISEKTALEQYF
TRBV16,17,TRBD2,TRBJ2-3,once,TGTGCCAGCAGCCAATCGGGTAGCGGGAGAGACGCAGATACGCAGTATTTT,CASSQSGSGRDADTQYF
TRBV19,17,-,TRBJ1-5,-,TGTGCCAGTAGTATCCGGCCTGGCACCTATAGCAATCAGCCCCAGCATTTT,CASSIRPGTYSNQPQHF
TRBV7-6,14,TRBD2,TRBJ2-5,-,TGTGCCAGCAGCGGGGGACTAGCAGGGGAGACCCAGTACTTC,CASSGGLAGETQYF
TRBV28,13,-,TRBJ2-7,-,TGTGCCAGCAGTTTACGGTCCTCCTACGAGCAGTACTTC,CASSLRSSYEQYF
TRBV5-1,17,-,TRBJ2-6,-,TGCGCCAGCAGCTTTGATTCTCTGTACTCTGGGGCCAACGTCCTGACTTTC,CASSFDSLYSGANVLTF
TRBV6-1,15,-,TRBJ1-5,-,TGTGCCAGCAGTGAAGTCGGGGTCTTAAATCAGCCCCAGCATTTT,CASSEVGVLNQPQHF
TRBV13,15,TRBD1,TRBJ2-3,-,TGTGCCAGCAGCCCATGGACAGGAACCCGAGATACGCAGTATTTT,CASSPWTGTRDTQYF
TRBV5-1,14,TRBD2,TRBJ2-2,-,TGCGCCAGCAGCTTGCGACTAGCCTCCGGGGAGCTGTTTTTT,CASSLRLASGELFF
TRBV19,16,TRBD2,TRBJ2-7,-,TGTGCCAGTAGTACCCGAGCGGGACTCCCTTACTACGAGCAGTACTTC,CASSTRAGLPYYEQYF
TRBV7-3,14,-,TRBJ2-3,-,TGTGCCAGCAGTAAGGCCCGGGATTGGGATACGCAGTATTTT,CASSKARDWDTQYF
TRBV10-2,14,-,TRBJ1-5,-,TGCGCCAGCAGTGCGCGACACCCTATGCAGCCCCAGCATTTT,CASSARHPMQPQHF
TRBV11-3,19,-,TRBJ2-5,-,TGTGCCAGCAGCTTAGACATATCAAATTTAGAGAGCGGTCCGGAGACCCAGTACTTC,CASSLDISNLESGPETQYF
TRBV6-1,13,-,TRBJ1-2,few,TGTGCCAGCAGTGACCAGGTGAACTATGGCTACACCTTC,CASSDQVNYGYTF
TRBV7-8,15,TRBD1,TRBJ1-3,-,TGTGCCAGCAGCTCACAGGGGCCACCTGGAAACACCATATATTTT,CASSSQGPPGNTIYF
TRBV5-4,13,-,TRBJ2-5,few,TGTGCCAGCAGCTTGGAGTTGGTTGAGACCCAGTACTTC,CASSLELVETQYF
TRBV5-1,13,-,TRBJ1-2,-,TGCGCCAGCAGCTTGGTGGGGCAGGATGGCTACACCTTC,CASSLVGQDGYTF
TRBV28,14,TRBD1,TRBJ1-5,few,TGTGCCAGCAGTTTACAGGGGGGCGATCAGCCCCAGCATTTT,CASSLQGGDQPQHF
TRBV9,17,-,TRBJ2-2,-,TGTGCCAGCAGCGTAGATCTTTGGGTGTCGACTGTCGGGGAGCTGTTTTTT,CASSVDLWVSTVGELFF